This T cell receptor beta chain was observed in a study of preoperative IRX-2 immunotherapy in early breast cancer. Assay: immunoSEQ multiplex PCR; the TCRdb copy retains only in-frame clones and omits some. In the table there are about 98,000 clones, roughly 88% of which are singletons. Treatment described: preoperative locoregional IRX-2 cytokine immunotherapy. Preoperative locoregional IRX-2 cytokine immunotherapy was tested in the phase Ib source study. The receptor was derived from a human donor with breast cancer. The source was tumor tissue, collected after IRX-2 immunotherapy.

CDR3 loop: CASSFPDGHSGNTIYF. In DNA form, the CDR3 reads TGTGCCAGCAGCTTTCCCGACGGACACTCTGGAAACACCATATATTTT. The V gene is TRBV7-1, the J gene TRBJ1-3, with D perhaps matching TRBD1 (5 bases). TRBV7-1 is flagged as an ORF with uncertain function. V shed 4 bases and J shed 0 bases, with 13 bases lying between them. The CDR3 sequence is 16 residues long.